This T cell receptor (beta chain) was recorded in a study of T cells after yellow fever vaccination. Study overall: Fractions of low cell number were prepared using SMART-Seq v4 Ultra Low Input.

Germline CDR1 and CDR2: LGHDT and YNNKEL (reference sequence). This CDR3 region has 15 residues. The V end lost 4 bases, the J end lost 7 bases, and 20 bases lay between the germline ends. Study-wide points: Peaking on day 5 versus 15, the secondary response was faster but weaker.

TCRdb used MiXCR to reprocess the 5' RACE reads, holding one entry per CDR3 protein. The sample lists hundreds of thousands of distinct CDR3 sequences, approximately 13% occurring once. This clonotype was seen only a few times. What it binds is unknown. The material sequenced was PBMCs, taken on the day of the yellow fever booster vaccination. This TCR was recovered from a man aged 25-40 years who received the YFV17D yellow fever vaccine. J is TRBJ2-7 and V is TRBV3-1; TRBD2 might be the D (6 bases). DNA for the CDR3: TGTGCCAGCAGCCTGGCTGGGGGACTCCGGGGAGAGCAGTACTTC. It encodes CASSLAGGLRGEQYF.